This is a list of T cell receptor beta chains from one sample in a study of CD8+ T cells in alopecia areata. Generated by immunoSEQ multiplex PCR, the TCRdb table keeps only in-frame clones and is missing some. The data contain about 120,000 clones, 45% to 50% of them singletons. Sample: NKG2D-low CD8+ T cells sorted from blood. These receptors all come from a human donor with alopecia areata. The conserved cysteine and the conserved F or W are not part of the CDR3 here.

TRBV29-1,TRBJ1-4,SVFAGATNEKLF
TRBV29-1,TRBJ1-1,GGRGLNTEAF
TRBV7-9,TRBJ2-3,ASRETRETDTQY
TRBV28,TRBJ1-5,ASSPTGLPNQPQH
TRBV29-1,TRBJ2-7,SVEVGVLVSYEQY
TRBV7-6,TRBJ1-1,ASSSSVHTEAF
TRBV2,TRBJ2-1,ASSESSAYNEQF
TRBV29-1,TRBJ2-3,SVEGYTGGDTQY
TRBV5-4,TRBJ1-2,ASSLLVSRQGQGSNYGYT
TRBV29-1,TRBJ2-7,SVVGISYEQY
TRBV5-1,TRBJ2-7,ASSAGVNSYEQY
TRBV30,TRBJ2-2,ACAPGQGAGELF
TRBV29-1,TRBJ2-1,SVEWPLLDEQF
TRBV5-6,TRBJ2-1,ASSLMSLAGAGEQF
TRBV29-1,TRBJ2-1,SVESFGGGLDNEQF
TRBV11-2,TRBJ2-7,ASSQGLAVSYEQY
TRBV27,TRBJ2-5,ASSPRGWETQY
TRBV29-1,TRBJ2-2,SVEDPSGLDTGELF
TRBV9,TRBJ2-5,ASSGLSGETQY
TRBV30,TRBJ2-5,ACPAGPQETQY
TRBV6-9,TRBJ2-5,ASLVGPQY
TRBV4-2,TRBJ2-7,ASSQDPRGGLQDEQY
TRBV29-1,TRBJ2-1,SSGLADSYNEQF
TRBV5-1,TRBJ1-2,ASSLGLGNYGYT
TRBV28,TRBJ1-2,ASSPDREGYYGYT
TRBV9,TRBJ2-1,ASSVGERGGPYNEQF
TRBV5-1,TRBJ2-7,ASSLELIATSYEQY
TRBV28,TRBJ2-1,GSGGGYNEQF